The source of this TCR beta chain is a study of shared clonotypes between healthy human individuals. Findings of the study overall: Generation of non-shared clonotypes was less probable than generation of clonotypes shared by all four donors.

CDR1 and CDR2 (germline): ENHRY, SYGVKD. The V gene end was trimmed by 6 bases and the J gene end by 0 bases; junction bases not matched to a gene: 3. This CDR3 contains 15 residues. Concerning this clone: Its antigen is not identified.

Naive CD8 cells lacked CD45RO, underwent positive selection for CCR7 and left out terminally differentiated effector memory CD45RA+ cells. Sorted-subset replicate PCRs used about 180 ng DNA, approximately 33,000 T cell genomes. The table came from immunoSEQ multiplex PCR; TCRdb's copy has only in-frame clones and leaves some out. The sample records 2 million to 2.5 million clones, about 93% being singletons. This receptor was identified in a man aged 18 to 29 in good health. Some clones in this sample may be carry-over from other donors' samples. This chain links TRBV10-3 with TRBJ2-7; 12 bases line up with TRBD2. The sample consisted of naive CD8+ T cells from PBMCs. The CDR3 nucleotides are TGTGCCATCAGCGAGACTAGCGGGAGCTCCTACGAGCAGTACTTC. Amino acids: CAISETSGSSYEQYF.